The rows below give T cell receptor beta chains drawn from one sample of a study of cytotoxic CD8 clonotypes in ibrutinib-treated CLL. The data were produced by immunoSEQ multiplex PCR, yet TCRdb's version contains in-frame clones alone and is incomplete. The table lists about 310,000 clones, around four fifths of them singletons. This specimen was PBMCs, taken before ibrutinib treatment. All receptors come from a human donor with chronic lymphocytic leukemia. Both conserved end residues are part of each CDR3. Part of the rows lack a size; the others show once, few, many or a class for expanded clones.

14,TRBV28,-,CASSLRDNHYGYTF
15,TRBV7-9,-,CASSSLRESYNEQFF
13,TRBV11-3,once,CASSLGILETQYF
13,TRBV9,few,CASSVVTNTEAFF
14,TRBV19,once,CASSMVAVYNEQFF
17,TRBV9,-,CASSVAGSGSLPAEQYF
13,TRBV9,-,CATSRQGVNEQFF
14,TRBV7-2,few,CASSGDWIGQPQHF
18,TRBV6-1,-,CASSEPIVRTTNTGELFF
18,TRBV7-3,once,CASSSPGLAGGGTDTQYF
14,TRBV7-9,-,CASSPRLDTGELFF
20,TRBV28,-,CASSHFGLAGGPSSYNEQFF
15,TRBV4-1,-,CASSPGLAVTDTQYF
19,TRBV19,-,CASSMRASGYPGGYNEQFF
15,TRBV12-5,-,CASGLGRLAVDEQFF
13,TRBV6-6,once,CASSYAWNTEAFF
17,TRBV7-2,-,CASSPTVSGAHTGELFF
16,TRBV5-1,few,CASSKDRGSDHYGYTF
15,TRBV7-8,-,CASSLRGAEGNTIYF
17,TRBV9,-,CASSLWGEGYSFNEQFF
16,TRBV11-3,-,CASSLGRDNRVYEQYF
15,TRBV19,-,CASSIGRAGTGELFF
12,TRBV4-1,few,CASSQDLSGYTF